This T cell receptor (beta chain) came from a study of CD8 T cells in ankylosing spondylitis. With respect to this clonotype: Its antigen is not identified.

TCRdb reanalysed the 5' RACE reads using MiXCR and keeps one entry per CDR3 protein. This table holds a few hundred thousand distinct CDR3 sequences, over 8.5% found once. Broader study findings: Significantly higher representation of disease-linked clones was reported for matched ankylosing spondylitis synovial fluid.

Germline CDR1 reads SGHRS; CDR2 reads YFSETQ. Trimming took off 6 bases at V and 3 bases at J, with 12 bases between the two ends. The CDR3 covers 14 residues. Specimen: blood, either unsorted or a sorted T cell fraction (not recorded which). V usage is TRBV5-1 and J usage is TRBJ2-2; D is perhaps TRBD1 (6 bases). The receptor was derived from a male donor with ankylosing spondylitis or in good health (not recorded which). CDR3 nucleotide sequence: TGCGCCAGCACGGCACAGGGAGACACCGGGGAGCTGTTTTTT. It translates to CASTAQGDTGELFF.